A single sample gave rise to the 12 T cell receptor beta chains below, sequenced in a study of cytomegalovirus exposure and HLA in healthy donors. Amplification used 60 Vbeta primers and 13 Jbeta primers. The table came from immunoSEQ multiplex PCR; TCRdb's copy has only in-frame clones and leaves some out. In the table there are around 160,000 clones, about 77% of which are singletons. The sequencing input was PBMCs. These TCRs come from a man aged 18 to 35 in good health and CMV-seropositive.

This chain links TRBV4-3 with TRBJ2-7; 7 nucleotides align to TRBD1. Germline V gene lookup returns CDR1 LGHNA and CDR2 YSLEER. The CDR3 is 14 amino acids. V lost 0 bases to trimming and J lost 2 bases; unmatched junction nucleotides: 1. The CDR3 here is CASSQDGTAYEQYF. The CDR3 DNA follows: TGCGCCAGCAGCCAAGATGGGACAGCCTACGAGCAGTACTTC.

The V call is TRBV28, the J call TRBJ1-1; TRBD1 aligns across 9 bases. CDR1 and CDR2 (germline): MDHEN, SYDVKM. The length of the CDR3 is 16 residues. V dropped 3 bases and J dropped 4; count of bases not matched to a gene: 9. CDR3 in DNA: TGTGCCAGCAGTTTGAGGACAGGGGTTGGCGTCACTGAAGCTTTCTTT. Amino acids: CASSLRTGVGVTEAFF.

The chain recombines TRBV29-1 with TRBJ2-3, with 12 bases aligning to TRBD2. The CDR3 runs 14 residues. Germline V CDR1 and CDR2: SQVTM, ANQGSEA. The V and J ends lost 6 bases and 5 bases, in that order; junction bases with no gene match: 6. The CDR3 reads CSVSSGRAGDTQYF. CDR3 in DNA: TGCAGCGTGTCTAGCGGGAGGGCCGGAGATACGCAGTATTTT.

The chain is built from TRBV27 and TRBJ2-5; 7 bases fit TRBD2. The DNA end favors TRBJ2-7, so the J call may be wrong. Germline V lookup: CDR1 MNHEY, CDR2 SMNVEV (reference sequence). CDR3 length: 13 residues. The CDR3 nucleotides are TGTGCCAGCAGTTTAGGACTAGGCTACGAGCAGTACTTC. Protein product: CASSLGLGYEQYF.

The chain carries TRBV9 and TRBJ2-1; the match to TRBD1 covers 7 bases. Germline-derived CDR1 and CDR2 are SGDLS and YYNGEE. The trim removed 1 base at V and 1 base at J, leaving 8 bases unmatched. CDR3 length: 17 amino acids. CDR3 loop: CASSVPQTGLSYNEQFF. CDR3 sequence (DNA): TGTGCCAGCAGCGTACCCCAGACAGGGCTGTCCTACAATGAGCAGTTCTTC.

This clone appeared once. J is TRBJ1-2 and V is TRBV27; D unclear. Per the germline V gene, CDR1 is MNHEY and CDR2 is SMNVEV (reference sequence). This CDR3 spans 15 amino acids. Trimming removed 6 bases from V and 4 bases from J, with 18 bases in between. CDR3 DNA sequence: TGTGCCAGCAGAGTTACAGTACTCAGTCGCTATGGCTACACCTTC. Its translation: CASRVTVLSRYGYTF.

V gene TRBV7-9 combines with J gene TRBJ1-1; D is unclear. This CDR3 has 14 residues. The V and J ends lost 3 bases and 0 bases respectively, with 8 bases between them. Germline values: CDR1 SEHNR, CDR2 FQNEAQ (reference sequence). CDR3 bases: TGTGCCAGCAGCTTTTCAGGCATGAACACTGAAGCTTTCTTT. It codes for CASSFSGMNTEAFF.

This clone appeared a few times. The rearrangement uses TRBV19 and TRBJ1-1; the D is unclear. The CDR3 has 13 amino acids. The germline V gene encodes CDR1 LNHDA and CDR2 SQIVND (reference sequence). The V end lost 1 base, the J end lost 5 bases, and 8 bases lay between the germline ends. DNA for the CDR3: TGTGCCAGTAGTATAGGTGCGTTGACTGAAGCTTTCTTT. It is translated as CASSIGALTEAFF.

The chain carries TRBV4-1 and TRBJ1-1; no reliable D call. CDR1 MGHRA and CDR2 YSYEKL come from the germline V gene. V was trimmed by 3 bases and J by 6 bases, leaving 14 bases between them. The CDR3 loop spans 14 amino acids. The CDR3 sequence: CASSHRPHGPEAFF. The CDR3 region has the DNA TGCGCCAGCAGCCATCGGCCTCATGGGCCTGAAGCTTTCTTT.

This chain links TRBV5-1 with TRBJ1-4, with TRBD1 matching 10 bases. The CDR3 is 15 amino acids. The V gene end was trimmed by 2 bases and the J gene end by 6 bases; junction bases not matched to a gene: 4. The germline V gene has CDR1 SGHRS and CDR2 YFSETQ. CDR3 in DNA: TGCGCCAGCAGCTTCGCCGGGACAGGGGATGAAAAACTGTTTTTT. It translates to CASSFAGTGDEKLFF.

The rearrangement links TRBV6-1 to TRBJ2-1, with D maybe TRBD2 (6 bases). The CDR3 is made up of 13 amino acids. Germline V gene sequence: CDR1 MNHNS, CDR2 SASEGT. V lost 8 bases and J 7 bases, leaving 15 bases between the germline ends. The DNA of the CDR3 is TGTGCCAGCTGGGCGGGGCCGGCGAATGAGCAGTTCTTC. It codes for CASWAGPANEQFF.

The chain uses TRBV2 and TRBJ2-6, with 9 bases matching TRBD1. This CDR3 contains 17 residues. Germline V CDR1 and CDR2: SNHLY, FYNNEI. The junction had 7 bases not matched to a gene; V was cut back by 7 bases and J by 0 bases. The DNA of the CDR3 is TGTGCCAGCAACAGGGGGCTCCTCCTCTCTGGGGCCAACGTCCTGACTTTC. This sequence encodes CASNRGLLLSGANVLTF.